This T cell receptor beta chain was recovered during a study of cytomegalovirus exposure and HLA in healthy donors (dated by TCRdb to 2016 to 2017). In the study overall: According to an earlier analysis of several hundred of the donors, some 180 million T cells yielded approximately 120 million unique TCR beta sequences and 276 Gb of sequence data. An early release that covered about 600 HLA-typed donors contained 300 to 350 gigabases of sequencing data and around 80 million unique TCR sequences. Among the roughly 370 genotyped donors, around 79% belonged to the genetic ancestry cluster associated with self-reported Caucasian donors. The study aimed to test whether cataloging public T cell receptors could reveal signatures of past pathogen exposure. The T cell repertoires of 666 subjects were profiled by immunosequencing and related to cytomegalovirus serostatus. Besides the first cohort of about 730 subjects, a separate validation cohort made up of 120 different subjects was used. To predict cytomegalovirus infection status, the study combined high-throughput TCR immunosequencing, statistical association of individual TCRs with disease status, and machine learning. A later analysis re-examined previously published TCR beta repertoires from just over 650 donors and added high-resolution HLA genotyping to investigate patterns of TCR occurrence. Rather than using new phenotypic data, the later analysis identified candidate immune exposures from TCR beta sequences and from how often those sequences occurred across donors. An earlier analysis of nearly 600 of the donors applied high-throughput TCR beta sequencing to assess whether each TCR beta V gene segment acted as functional or pseudogenic. Donor age, sex, ethnicity and CMV serostatus were compiled alongside the repertoire data. A later genetic analysis took genome-wide SNP genotypes for about 55% of the roughly 700 donors and used that subset as a discovery cohort. Every discovery cohort repertoire had been produced on one sequencing platform. HLA typing covered class I and class II loci at four-digit resolution. Typing coverage varied by locus: about 620-630 donors for A, B, C, DRB1 and DQB1; 522 for DQA1; approximately 570 for DPA1; 450 to 480 for DPB1. Roughly 5 DR-DQ haplotypes were handled as single units for association and clustering, since linkage in the cohort was strong. On average, roughly 240,000 unique TCR beta nucleotide sequences were sequenced per donor among fewer than 500 genotyped donors of the cohort, with 15% to 20% of those sequences being non-productive.

Concerning this clone itself: What this receptor recognizes is not known. The sample holds no much larger clone one base away, and base qualities are not on file. Other nucleotide sequences in the sample specify the same CDR3.

The library was generated by the immunoSEQ multiplex PCR assay. The multiplex PCR relied on a mix of 60 forward primers for TCR Vbeta segments and 13 reverse primers for TCR Jbeta segments. Amplification of the CDR3 region of rearranged TCR beta genes was performed with a multiplex PCR assay on genomic DNA. The amplified TCR beta libraries were sequenced on the Illumina HiSeq System as 87-base-pair reads. As for the original processing: In a later analysis, roughly 80 million unique TCR beta chains were counted across the roughly 670 repertoires, and roughly 9.9 million of these chains were shared by at least two donors. A nearest-neighbor algorithm error-corrected the raw reads and collapsed the reads into unique sequences, merging closely related sequences to remove PCR and sequencing errors. To assign V, D and J gene segments, CDR3 sequences were aligned to IMGT reference sequences. For a sequence to be retained, at least a six-nucleotide match to both a V gene segment and a J gene segment was required. Rearrangements were called productive when the CDR3 lacked stop codons and stayed in frame with V and J; all others were non-productive. Following IMGT convention, CDR3 was defined as the stretch from the second conserved V-encoded cysteine to the conserved J-encoded phenylalanine. In an earlier analysis of approximately 500 of the donors, sequences lacking an unambiguous match to a single V gene segment were excluded. In an earlier analysis of roughly 600 of the donors, a V segment was called functional when productive rearrangements were above 56.7%, and segregating when the standard deviation between donors exceeded 5%. A statistical classification framework was built to diagnose cytomegalovirus status from the catalog of TCR beta chain sequences. In a later analysis, V and J genes were assigned by comparing TCR nucleotide sequences against IMGT/GENE-DB human TR gene sequences. The TCRdist pipeline was used in a later analysis to assign CDR3 sequences and most-parsimonious VDJ recombination scenarios. A later analysis defined each TCR beta chain by its CDR3 amino acid sequence plus V-gene family, and excluded reads lacking a unique V-gene family. In a later analysis, nearly 600 highly shared, low-generation-probability nucleotide sequences were removed to address suspected cross-contamination and a sequencing artifact. In a later analysis, a clonal expansion index for each public chain was calculated from normalized within-repertoire ranks of inferred template counts. In a later analysis, generation probabilities were computed with a VDJ recombination model fitted to out-of-frame rearrangements, and the resulting probabilities were checked against IGoR. In a later analysis, TCR-TCR, TCR-HLA and TCR-CMV co-occurrence was scored with hypergeometric tests, and a repertoire-size bias correction was applied to TCR pairs. False discovery rates were estimated in a later analysis by permuting HLA or CMV assignments 20 times. In a later analysis, co-occurring TCRs were grouped using DBSCAN, and TCRdist sequence similarity was added for clustering within HLA-allele-positive subsets. Repertoires with fewer than 30,000 or more than 120,000 public chains, plus five repertoires with anomalous nucleotide sharing, were excluded from co-occurrence clustering. Not all clones reach the TCRdb copy of this immuneACCESS table, which keeps in-frame sequences only. Checked studies attribute under half of the gap to unresolved V genes and leave the rest unexplained. V, J and clone size were drawn from that table, and D and trimming were deduced from the DNA. The sample profile shows more than 130,000 clones; 80% of them were found once. The ten largest account for nearly 7% of the sample.

The germline V gene provides CDR1 SGHRS and CDR2 YFSETQ. V drops 1 base and J drops 2 bases, leaving 13 bases in between. The CDR3 numbers 15 residues from cysteine through phenylalanine. Only the CDR3 part of the read is kept: 45 bases, read in frame from the first base. The cohort comprised 710 or so healthy bone marrow donors. Cohort members were all nominally healthy when sampled, although unrecorded immune exposures were likely present. The donor tested CMV seropositive and was one of the 289 seropositive cohort members. A peripheral blood sample was provided by each donor, and peripheral blood mononuclear cells were used for TCR beta sequencing. Genomic DNA extraction from the blood cell samples was performed with the Qiagen DNeasy Blood Extraction Kit. General study outcomes and caveats: A cluster of highly shared sequence variants was judged likely to represent a technical artifact of the sequencing pipeline. A further reported finding was that TCR beta sequences accurately predicted the HLA-A and HLA-B alleles for most subjects in the first cohort. An association between a missense DCLRE1C variant and V-gene and J-gene trimming of TCR beta chains was found in a later genetic analysis and replicated in an independent cohort. According to a later analysis, most CMV-associated TCR beta chains appeared to be HLA-restricted, and the HLA associations seemed to be driven largely by CMV exposure. Strong co-occurrence of HLA alleles, especially DR and DQ, made assigning TCR associations to individual alleles difficult. In vitro tests confirmed that a few of the cytomegalovirus-associated TCR beta chains recognize cytomegalovirus antigens. This cohort had only TCR beta chains sequenced, and the lack of alpha or paired-chain data limited which features could be detected. In a later analysis, several top co-occurrence clusters were reported to appear linked to parvovirus B19, influenza, CMV and Epstein-Barr virus. While some public TCRs were present in many individuals, most TCR sequences turned up only very rarely across donors. Presence/absence analyses assumed roughly uniform sequencing depth across donors, an assumption that may not hold. Because HLA typing was missing for some donors at each locus, association tests included only the typed subset. Because counts were too low, about 18 rarely observed V segments, including chromosome 9 orphons, were left out of the earlier analysis of about 620 of the donors. At a false discovery rate of 0.05, a later analysis linked 15,000 to 20,000 TCR beta sequences to specific HLA alleles. A later genetic analysis reported fewer N-insertions in productive TCRs among donors in an Asian-associated ancestry cluster than the roughly 620-donor mean. In a later analysis, HLA-associated TCR beta chains were found to be more clonally expanded and to have lower generation probabilities than equally common non-associated chains. In both the original and validation cohorts, the classifier was reported to diagnose cytomegalovirus status with high specificity and sensitivity. According to the authors, the approach could potentially be generalized to other disease states and immunological phenotypes. Immune exposure information for the cohort was limited to CMV serostatus. The study gave a list of 150 to 200 TCR beta chains associated with cytomegalovirus. The 87-base-pair reads could not distinguish some IMGT-functional V segments, including TRBV6-2 and TRBV6-3, so those segments were excluded. Correlated functional status among segregating V segments might reflect linkage disequilibrium, but an unknown experimental factor could not be ruled out. In an earlier analysis of under 600 of the donors, most TCR beta V segments were observed in productive rearrangements about 90% or about 30% of the time, broadly matching IMGT annotations. In a later analysis, TCR association rates were found to vary across HLA loci, with the most associated TCRs seen for DRB1 alleles and the fewest for HLA-C alleles.

The sequence derives from a man aged 40-55 years in good health and CMV-seropositive. What was sequenced was PBMCs. The sequence joins TRBV5-1 to TRBJ2-7, with TRBD1 as a weak D call on 8 bases. The CDR3 region has the sequence CASSLSGTGTYEQYF. The sequenced DNA is TGCGCCAGCAGCTTGAGCGGGACAGGTACCTACGAGCAGTACTTC. Joined to the reference TRBV5-1 and TRBJ2-7 proteins, this CDR3 gives the full variable domain: KAGVTQTPRYLIKTRGQQVTLSCSPISGHRSVSWYQQTPGQGLQFLFEYFSETQRNKGNFPGRFSGRQFSNSRSEMNVSTLELGDSALYLCASSLSGTGTYEQYFGPGTRLTVT.